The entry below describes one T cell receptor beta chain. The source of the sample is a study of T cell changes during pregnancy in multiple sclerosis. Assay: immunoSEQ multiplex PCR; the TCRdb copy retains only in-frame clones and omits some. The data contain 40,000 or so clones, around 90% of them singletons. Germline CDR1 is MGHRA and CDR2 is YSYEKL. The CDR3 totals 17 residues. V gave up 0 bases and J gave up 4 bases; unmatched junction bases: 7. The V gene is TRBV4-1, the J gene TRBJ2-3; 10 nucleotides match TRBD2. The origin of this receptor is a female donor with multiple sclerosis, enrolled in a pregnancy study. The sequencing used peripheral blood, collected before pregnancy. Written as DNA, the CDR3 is TGCGCCAGCAGCCAAGAAGGTTTACTAGCGGGACCAGATACGCAGTATTTT. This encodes CASSQEGLLAGPDTQYF.